The clone carrying this T cell receptor beta chain occurred a few times. The target antigen is unknown. These data belong to a study of T cells after yellow fever vaccination. Study as a whole: With SMART-Seq v4 Ultra Low Input, the fractions containing low cell numbers were prepared.

TCR cDNA, made by 5'RACE template switching, carried an added universal primer site and UMIs. A single record per CDR3 protein comes from TCRdb applying MiXCR to the 5' RACE reads. Here the sample spans approximately 330,000 distinct CDR3 sequences, approximately 13% being singletons. Germline V gives CDR1 ENHRY, CDR2 SYGVKD. V was shortened by 4 bases and J by 0 bases, with 19 bases between the two germline ends. The CDR3 is made up of 19 amino acids. General study findings and limits: A secondary response was less intense yet reached its peak sooner, at day 5 versus 15.

The clonotype comes from a man aged 18 to 29 who received the YFV17D yellow fever vaccine. The sequencing used CD4+ T cells sorted from PBMCs, collected 15 days after the yellow fever booster vaccination. The rearrangement uses TRBV10-3 and TRBJ2-6; tentatively, D is TRBD1 or TRBD2 (5 bases each). CDR3 DNA: TGTGCCATCAGTGGGGGAGCTCAGGGCCCCGACTCTGGGGCCAACGTCCTGACTTTC. The encoded protein is CAISGGAQGPDSGANVLTF.